The 26 T cell receptor beta chains listed next were all sequenced from one sample in a study of regulatory T cells in long-lasting Graves disease. Described time point: newly diagnosed GD, antithyroid drugs for less than 3 months. PBMC-derived RNA was used for the TCR library. Researchers made TCR beta libraries by using iRepertoire HTBI primers and running Arm-PCR on CDR3 regions. TCRdb processed the multiplex PCR reads anew with MiXCR; each CDR3 protein has one entry. The sample shows 600,000 to 650,000 distinct CDR3 sequences, roughly 16% of them seen only once. The same data also went into a second study, on T cells in Graves' hyperthyroidism and ophthalmopathy.

The sample here was peripheral blood mononuclear cells (PBMCs), taken at new diagnosis, from a patient treated with antithyroid drugs. The source is a woman in her 30s with Graves disease.

In this sample, this clonotype turned up a few times. The rearrangement links TRBV10-2 to TRBJ1-5; TRBD1 might be the D (5 bases). The CDR3 contains 13 residues. The V and J ends lost 4 bases and 7 bases respectively, with 11 bases between them. CDR1 and CDR2 from the germline V gene are WSHSY and SAAADI. CDR3 coding DNA: TGCGCCAGCAGTGGTCGAGGGGCCCAGCCCCAGCATTTT. This encodes CASSGRGAQPQHF.

This clonotype was detected a few times. The chain combines TRBV7-9 with TRBJ1-4; D is uncertain. Germline CDR1 SEHNR, CDR2 FQNEAQ (reference sequence). Between the trimmed V and J ends, which lost 5 bases and 4 bases, there was a span of 11 bases. The CDR3 totals 14 residues. Written as DNA, the CDR3 is TGTGCCAGCAGCATTCCGTCCCTTAATGAAAAACTGTTTTTT. Translation gives CASSIPSLNEKLFF.

This clonotype showed up many times. This sequence joins TRBV12-3 or TRBV12-4 and TRBJ2-7; D remains ambiguous. Trimming took 3 bases from V and 0 from J, leaving 9 bases between them. CDR3 size: 14 residues. The CDR3 reads CASSFSLSSYEQYF. CDR3 DNA: TGTGCCAGCAGTTTTTCTCTTAGCTCCTACGAGCAGTACTTC.

In regard to this clonotype: A much larger clone differs by one base, so this may be a read error. The rearrangement uses TRBV29-1 and TRBJ2-3, with D possibly being TRBD1 or TRBD2 (5 bases each). Germline CDR1 reads SQVTM; CDR2 reads ANQGSEA. The V gene lost 5 bases and the J gene lost 8 bases, with 23 bases spanning the gap. This CDR3 has 15 residues. The CDR3 bases are TGCAGCGTTACTCCCGAGGGACGTGGAGGATGTACGCAGTATTTT. This gives the protein CSVTPEGRGGCTQYF.

This clonotype has just a few counts. The chain recombines TRBV28 with TRBJ1-3, with a possible D match to TRBD1 (5 bases). Germline CDR1 MDHEN, CDR2 SYDVKM. The CDR3 totals 16 residues. V lost 4 bases and J 4 bases, leaving 17 bases between the germline ends. The CDR3 nucleotides are TGTGCCAGCAGTTCCTTGGTCGGGGGTACGGGAAACACCATATATTTT. Residues: CASSSLVGGTGNTIYF.

This clonotype was observed at least ten times. The chain recombines TRBV28 with TRBJ1-2; D is uncertain. Germline V CDR1 and CDR2: MDHEN, SYDVKM. The ends were cut back, 10 bases at V and 2 bases at J, with 11 bases in the middle. This CDR3 is 12 amino acids long. This CDR3 reads CAIMEANYGYTF. CDR3 in DNA: TGTGCCATCATGGAGGCCAACTATGGCTACACCTTC.

This sequence joins TRBV11-2 and TRBJ2-7; a weak D match, TRBD2 (5 bases). The V end lost 4 bases, the J end lost 4 bases, and 17 bases lay between the germline ends. This CDR3 comprises 15 residues. Per germline, CDR1 SGHAT and CDR2 FQNNGV. CDR3 sequence (DNA): TGTGCCAGCAGCTCCAAGGTGGCGGGCGGGTACGAGCAGTACTTC. Translating gives CASSSKVAGGYEQYF.

The V gene is TRBV12-3 or TRBV12-4, the J gene TRBJ2-5, with 7 bases identical to TRBD1. The CDR3 runs to 14 residues. The V and J ends lost 6 bases and 5 bases, in that order; junction bases with no gene match: 9. The CDR3 region has the DNA TGTGCCAGCAGCAAAGGACAGGTACGCGAGACCCAGTACTTC. Translation gives CASSKGQVRETQYF.

The chain links TRBV5-1 to TRBJ2-3; 9 nucleotides line up with TRBD2. Germline V lookup: CDR1 SGHRS, CDR2 YFSETQ. V lost 4 bases and J lost 2; bases outside the gene matches: 5. The CDR3 is made up of 15 amino acids. CDR3 coding DNA: TGCGCCAGCAGCCGCGGGACTAGCAACACAGATACGCAGTATTTT. Protein sequence: CASSRGTSNTDTQYF.

The chain carries TRBV10-1 and TRBJ2-3; 9 positions match TRBD2. The CDR3 covers 17 residues. V trimming: 3 bases; J trimming: 0 bases; junction bases outside the gene matches: 7. Germline V gives CDR1 WNHNN, CDR2 SYGVQD (reference sequence). The CDR3 DNA follows: TGCGCCAGCAGTGATCAAGTCCTAGCGGGAAGCACAGATACGCAGTATTTT. This encodes CASSDQVLAGSTDTQYF.

This clonotype was counted only a few times. J is TRBJ2-4 and V is TRBV7-2; D possibly matches TRBD1 or TRBD2 (5 bases each). CDR3 length: 15 residues. V dropped 0 bases and J dropped 3 bases, with 9 bases sitting between them. From germline, CDR1 is SGHTA and CDR2 FQGNSA. The CDR3 here is CASSLAWGYKNIQYF. The CDR3 DNA sequence: TGTGCCAGCAGCTTAGCATGGGGGTACAAAAACATTCAGTACTTC.

This clonotype was observed a few times. V gene TRBV5-4 combines with J gene TRBJ1-2; TRBD1 is a possible D gene (6 bases). Germline CDR1 and CDR2: SGHNT and YYREEE (reference sequence). The CDR3 spans 13 residues. V lost 5 bases and J 4 bases, leaving 12 bases between the germline ends. The CDR3 DNA reads TGTGCCAGCAGAGGGGGTGGGAGCTATGGCTACACCTTC. As protein: CASRGGGSYGYTF.

There are a few counts of this clonotype. V is TRBV24-1 and J is TRBJ2-5; D not certain. Germline V gene lookup returns CDR1 KGHDR and CDR2 SFDVKD. Trimming pared 3 bases from V and 1 base from J, leaving 11 bases between. This CDR3 is 15 amino acids long. The CDR3 here is CATSDPDTPQETQYF. For the CDR3, the DNA is TGTGCCACCAGTGATCCAGACACTCCCCAAGAGACCCAGTACTTC.

This clonotype was detected many times. The chain is built from TRBV27 and TRBJ1-5; 8 bases map to TRBD1. V lost 5 bases and J lost 6; bases outside the gene matches: 12. The CDR3 has 16 amino acids. Germline values: CDR1 MNHEY, CDR2 SMNVEV (reference sequence). The CDR3 DNA reads as TGTGCCAGCAGTCCGTACGGACAGGGACTCGTTCAGCCCCAGCATTTT. Translating gives CASSPYGQGLVQPQHF.

The chain links TRBV6-1 to TRBJ2-7; unclear D gene. Germline-derived CDR1 and CDR2 are MNHNS and SASEGT. V was trimmed by 5 bases and J by 4 bases, leaving 12 bases between them. The CDR3 sequence is 13 residues long. The CDR3 DNA reads TGTGCCAGCAGTCAACAAGCCCAATACGAGCAGTACTTC. Its protein product is CASSQQAQYEQYF.

Only a few counts were recorded for this clonotype. The chain uses TRBV28 and TRBJ2-1, with 10 bases fitting TRBD1. J was trimmed by 5 bases and V by 6 bases; bases with no gene match: 7. Germline loops: CDR1 MDHEN, CDR2 SYDVKM. The CDR3 covers 15 residues. The CDR3 sequence is CASRRTGGSHNEQFF. CDR3 coding DNA: TGTGCCAGCAGACGGACAGGGGGGTCCCACAATGAGCAGTTCTTC.

The table lists this clonotype with many counts. This sequence joins TRBV28 and TRBJ1-5; TRBD1 matches at 8 bases. Germline CDR1 is MDHEN and CDR2 is SYDVKM. After removal of 6 bases from V and 5 bases from J, the junction contained 9 bases not matched to a gene. CDR3 size: 15 residues. For the CDR3, the DNA is TGTGCCAGCAGACCCGGGACAGGAGATTATCAGCCCCAGCATTTT. It translates to CASRPGTGDYQPQHF.

The rearrangement links TRBV29-1 to TRBJ2-3, with D unresolved. With 4 bases removed from V and 1 base from J, the gap between germline ends came to 9 bases. This CDR3 is built from 13 residues. Germline CDR1 and CDR2: SQVTM and ANQGSEA. CDR3 loop: CSVGGIGTDTQYF. In nucleotides, the CDR3 is TGCAGCGTTGGGGGAATCGGCACAGATACGCAGTATTTT.

A few counts support this clonotype. The genes are TRBV2 and TRBJ2-3; D possibly uses TRBD1 or TRBD2 (5 bases each). This CDR3 has 15 residues. Trimming stripped 8 bases from V and 2 bases from J, with 17 bases between. From germline, CDR1 is SNHLY and CDR2 FYNNEI. CDR3 bases: TGTGCCAGCCGGGGCATGGGTTCCTTCACAGATACGCAGTATTTT. This sequence encodes CASRGMGSFTDTQYF.

As to this clonotype: The CDR3 does not end in the conserved phenylalanine or tryptophan, so this is likely a read error. The chain combines TRBV24-1 with TRBJ2-1; D is possibly TRBD1 (5 bases). V dropped 8 bases and J dropped 10 bases, with 23 bases sitting between them. The germline gives CDR1 KGHDR, CDR2 SFDVKD. The CDR3 contains 15 residues. The CDR3 loop is CATNRRQSSQPEQFS. The CDR3 DNA follows: TGTGCCACCAATCGTAGACAGTCTTCGCAACCAGAGCAGTTCTCC.

The V call is TRBV28, the J call TRBJ1-2; D might be TRBD1 (6 bases). The V gene's germline CDR1 is MDHEN and CDR2 SYDVKM. V dropped 8 bases and J dropped 6 bases, with 13 bases sitting between them. The CDR3 runs to 12 residues. CDR3 DNA sequence: TGTGCCAGCCGGGAGGGGGTCGATGGCTACACCTTC. This sequence encodes CASREGVDGYTF.

This clonotype was recorded at least ten times. V is TRBV6-5 and J is TRBJ2-5; 8 bases match TRBD2. The CDR3 has 14 amino acids. Per germline, CDR1 MNHEY and CDR2 SVGAGI. Trimming cost V 0 bases and J 4 bases; bases outside gene matches: 1. This CDR3 is CASSYSGLGETQYF. CDR3 coding DNA: TGTGCCAGCAGTTACTCGGGACTAGGAGAGACCCAGTACTTC.

The J gene is TRBJ2-1, the V gene TRBV6-1; tentatively, D is TRBD2 (7 bases). The CDR3 sequence is 14 residues long. From germline, CDR1 is MNHNS and CDR2 SASEGT. The V end was cut by 6 bases, the J end by 4 bases, with 13 bases between. The CDR3 spells CASRGGDGYNEQFF. CDR3 DNA: TGTGCCAGCAGAGGGGGGGATGGTTACAATGAGCAGTTCTTC.

This clonotype was seen ten or more times. The V gene is TRBV9, the J gene TRBJ2-1; D possibly uses TRBD1 or TRBD2 (5 bases each). This CDR3 is built from 14 residues. Between the trimmed V and J ends, which lost 4 bases and 3 bases, there was a span of 11 bases. Germline V CDR1 and CDR2: SGDLS, YYNGEE. In nucleotides, the CDR3 is TGTGCCAGCAGCACCAGAGGGGTCTACAATGAGCAGTTCTTC. Translating it yields CASSTRGVYNEQFF.

As regards this clonotype: A much more abundant neighbour one base away suggests this may be a read error. The conserved phenylalanine or tryptophan is not found at the CDR3 terminus, so this likely reflects a read error. This rearrangement joins TRBV7-9 to TRBJ2-1; D perhaps matches TRBD1 (5 bases). This CDR3 comprises 16 residues. Deletions cut 4 bases from V and 2 bases from J, with 15 bases between. Germline CDR1 reads SEHNR; CDR2 reads FQNEAQ (reference sequence). The CDR3 DNA reads as TGTGCCAGCAGCTCTACCCAGGGTTTAGCCTACAATGAGCAGTTCCTC. Amino acid sequence: CASSSTQGLAYNEQFL.

This clonotype was found many times. The V call is TRBV7-8, the J call TRBJ2-3; 9 bases match TRBD1. Germline loops: CDR1 SGHVS, CDR2 FQNEAQ. The CDR3 extends over 15 amino acids. With V trimmed by 4 bases and J by 4 bases, 6 bases remained unmatched. CDR3 coding DNA: TGTGCCAGCAGCTACAGGGACAGGGAAGCAGATACGCAGTATTTT. It encodes CASSYRDREADTQYF. The variable domain in full, with the rest retrieved from reference TRBV7-8 and TRBJ2-3, is GAGVSQSPRYKVAKRGQDVALRCDPISGHVSLFWYQQALGQGPEFLTYFQNEAQLDKSGLPSDRFFAERPEGSVSTLKIQRTQQEDSAVYLCASSYRDREADTQYFGPGTRLTVL.